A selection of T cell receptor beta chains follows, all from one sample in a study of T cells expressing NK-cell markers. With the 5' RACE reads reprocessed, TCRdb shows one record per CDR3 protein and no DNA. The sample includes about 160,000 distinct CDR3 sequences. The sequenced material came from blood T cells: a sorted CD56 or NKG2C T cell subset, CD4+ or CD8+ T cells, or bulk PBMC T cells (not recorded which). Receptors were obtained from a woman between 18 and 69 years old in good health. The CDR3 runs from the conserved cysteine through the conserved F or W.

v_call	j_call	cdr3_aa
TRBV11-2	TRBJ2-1	CASSLTTQGNEQFF
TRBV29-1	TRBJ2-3	CSASPPTAASTDTQYF
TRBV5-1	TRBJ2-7	CASSTGLAGVRDEQYF
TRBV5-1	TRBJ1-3	CASSLDRGHSGNTIYF
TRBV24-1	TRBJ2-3	CATSDLAGGPDTQYF
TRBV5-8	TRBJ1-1	CASSLLREAFF
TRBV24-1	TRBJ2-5	CATSDSRDSGETQYF
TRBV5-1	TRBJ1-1	CASSLGQGPNTEAFF
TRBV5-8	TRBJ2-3	CASSLDPQADTQYF
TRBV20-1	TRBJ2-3	CSADGQRGVTDTQYF
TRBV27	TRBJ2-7	CASSFLRELGQGTEQYF
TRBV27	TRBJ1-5	CASSLLMGGGVSQPQHF
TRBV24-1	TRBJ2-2	CATSERLGGELFF
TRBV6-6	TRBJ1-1	CASGPRGTEAFF
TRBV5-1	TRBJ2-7	CASGAGLASVYEQYF
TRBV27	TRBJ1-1	CASWSFGGAFF
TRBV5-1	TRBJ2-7	CASSDYSGTGGYEQYF
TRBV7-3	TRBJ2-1	CASSLTRLDEQFF
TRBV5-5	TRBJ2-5	CASSLSPSTGQETQYF
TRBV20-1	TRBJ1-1	CSARDLRTGGDTEAFF